Following are 25 T cell receptor beta chains from one sample sequenced in a study of cytotoxic CD8 clonotypes in ibrutinib-treated CLL. Assay used: immunoSEQ multiplex PCR; TCRdb lists only in-frame clones, some missing. The sample has 15,000 or so clones; roughly 64% are singletons. Sequenced material: PBMCs, taken before ibrutinib treatment. The receptors stem from a human donor with chronic lymphocytic leukemia.

This sequence joins TRBV2 and TRBJ1-1, with 9 bases matching TRBD1. In germline, CDR1 is SNHLY, CDR2 FYNNEI. With 6 bases clipped from V and 8 bases from J, the junction kept 7 bases outside the gene matches. This CDR3 comprises 13 residues. Here the CDR3 reads CASRTSGTGEAFF. The CDR3 nucleotides are TGTGCCAGCAGGACAAGCGGGACAGGGGAAGCTTTCTTT.

The V and J genes are TRBV2 and TRBJ2-7; D possibly corresponds to TRBD1 (7 bases). CDR3 size: 15 residues. The ends were cut back, 6 bases at V and 1 base at J, with 16 bases in the middle. The germline V gene has CDR1 SNHLY and CDR2 FYNNEI. In nucleotides, the CDR3 is TGTGCCAGCAGCAGACGCGGGACAGTTTCCTACGAGCAGTACTTC. Encoded protein: CASSRRGTVSYEQYF.

V is TRBV5-4 and J is TRBJ1-6, with D hard to call. With 5 bases removed from V and 3 bases from J, the gap between germline ends came to 12 bases. Germline-derived CDR1 and CDR2 are SGHNT and YYREEE (reference sequence). The CDR3 extends over 15 amino acids. CDR3 sequence (DNA): TGTGCCAGCAGGTCGCGGTCGAACTATAATTCACCCCTCCACTTT. Protein: CASRSRSNYNSPLHF.

A few counts support this clone. The V and J genes are TRBV2 and TRBJ1-2, with TRBD1 matching over 8 bases. J was trimmed by 0 bases and V by 3 bases; bases with no gene match: 9. Per germline, CDR1 SNHLY and CDR2 FYNNEI. This CDR3 has 17 residues. CDR3 DNA: TGTGCCAGCAGTGATATGGGACAGGCCCCTACTAACTATGGCTACACCTTC. Its translation: CASSDMGQAPTNYGYTF.

About this clone: Sequence at one end of the junction differs from germline and may be a read error. The DNA of the CDR3 is TGCGCCAGCAGCCAAGATCTTGTGACATTCTATGGCTACACCTTC. Protein: CASSQDLVTFYGYTF. The J gene is TRBJ1-2, the V gene TRBV5-4; D call uncertain. CDR1 is SGHNT, CDR2 YYREEE, per germline (reference sequence). The length of the CDR3 is 15 residues.

This clone was seen more than once but under ten times. The rearrangement uses TRBV4-1 and TRBJ1-1; D not resolved. The germline gives CDR1 MGHRA, CDR2 YSYEKL. The ends were cut back, 1 base at V and 6 bases at J, with 6 bases in the middle. This CDR3 spans 12 amino acids. The CDR3 here is CASSQGRSEAFF. The CDR3 DNA follows: TGCGCCAGCAGCCAAGGTCGGTCTGAAGCTTTCTTT.

With respect to this clone: The CDR3 end shows no conserved phenylalanine or tryptophan, and so a read error is likely. The chain combines TRBV29-1 with TRBJ1-2; perhaps TRBD1 as D (5 bases). This CDR3 comprises 13 residues. The germline gives CDR1 SQVTM, CDR2 ANQGSEA. V lost 6 bases and J lost 4, with 15 bases in between. The CDR3 DNA reads TGCAGCGTAACACCGTCAGGGTCCTATGGCTACACCCTC. Its protein is CSVTPSGSYGYTL.

CDR3 in amino acids: CASQSSGFPSGNTIYF. The CDR3 DNA reads as TGTGCCAGCCAATCCTCCGGGTTCCCCTCTGGAAACACCATATATTTT. The chain joins TRBV19 to TRBJ1-3; D not certain. Trimming cost V 9 bases and J 0 bases, with 18 bases left between them. The CDR3 consists of 16 residues. Looked up from germline, CDR1 is LNHDA and CDR2 is SQIVND (reference sequence).

The genes are TRBV11-2 and TRBJ2-3; 12 bases map to TRBD2. V shed 2 bases, J shed 1 base, and the junction held 4 bases outside the gene matches. The germline CDR1 and CDR2 sequences are SGHAT and FQNNGV. The CDR3 spans 17 residues. Written as DNA, the CDR3 is TGTGCCAGCAGCTTAAGGTCTAGCGGGGGGGGCACAGATACGCAGTATTTT. It codes for CASSLRSSGGGTDTQYF. Variable domain in full (rest from reference TRBV11-2 and TRBJ2-3): EAGVAQSPRYKIIEKRQSVAFWCNPISGHATLYWYQQILGQGPKLLIQFQNNGVVDDSQLPKDRFSAERLKGVDSTLKIQPAKLEDSAVYLCASSLRSSGGGTDTQYFGPGTRLTVL.

The chain is built from TRBV4-1 and TRBJ2-3; 9 nucleotides align to TRBD1. The J segment lost 3 bases and the V segment lost 4 bases, leaving 5 bases of the junction unmatched. Germline values: CDR1 MGHRA, CDR2 YSYEKL. The CDR3 covers 15 residues. The CDR3 nucleotides are TGCGCCAGCAGCCCATCGACAGGGGGAACAGATACGCAGTATTTT. Its protein is CASSPSTGGTDTQYF.

The chain is built from TRBV5-1 and TRBJ2-7, with D uncertain. Trimming removed 3 bases at V and 6 bases at J, with 10 bases between. CDR1 and CDR2 from the germline V gene are SGHRS and YFSETQ. There are 12 residues in the CDR3. As DNA, the CDR3 is TGCGCCAGCAGCTATATGGGGTTCGAGCAGTACTTC. As protein: CASSYMGFEQYF.

The J gene is TRBJ1-1, the V gene TRBV11-2, with a tentative D call TRBD1 (6 bases). This CDR3 is built from 16 residues. V was trimmed by 4 bases and J by 3 bases, leaving 18 bases between them. In germline, CDR1 is SGHAT, CDR2 FQNNGV. DNA for the CDR3: TGTGCCAGCAGCTGGGTGCCCGGACAGAGGTACACTGAAGCTTTCTTT. It encodes CASSWVPGQRYTEAFF.

This clone turned up a few times. The V call is TRBV18, the J call TRBJ1-6; possible D gene TRBD1, 6 bases. Germline CDR1 reads KGHSH; CDR2 reads LQKENI. V shed 5 bases and J shed 11 bases, with 16 bases lying between them. CDR3 length: 14 residues. The CDR3 sequence is CASSFRPDSTPLHF. Here the CDR3 DNA reads TGTGCCAGCTCATTCCGCCCGGACAGTACACCCCTCCACTTT.

This chain uses TRBV27 with TRBJ2-2; possible D gene TRBD1, 6 bases. The CDR3 has 15 amino acids. The ends were cut back, 5 bases at V and 4 bases at J, with 14 bases in the middle. From germline, CDR1 is MNHEY and CDR2 SMNVEV (reference sequence). CDR3 in amino acids: CASSLGQTSTGELFF. The DNA for the CDR3 is TGTGCCAGCAGTCTTGGACAGACGAGCACCGGGGAGCTGTTTTTT.

V is TRBV5-6 and J is TRBJ2-4, with D perhaps given as TRBD1 or TRBD2 (6 bases each). The CDR3 has 14 residues. V lost 6 bases and J 8 bases, leaving 18 bases between the germline ends. Germline V gene data show CDR1 as SGHDT and CDR2 as YYEEEE. For the CDR3, the DNA is TGTGCCAGCACCAAACAGGGACTCGGGTACATTCAGTACTTC. Its translation: CASTKQGLGYIQYF.

This chain joins TRBV7-8 and TRBJ1-1; D is uncertain. Germline CDR1 and CDR2: SGHVS and FQNEAQ. V dropped 6 bases and J dropped 1 base, with 12 bases sitting between them. This CDR3 has 14 residues. The CDR3 coding sequence is TGTGCCAGCAGGACCCTAACAGAGAACACTGAAGCTTTCTTT. This encodes CASRTLTENTEAFF. Together with reference TRBV7-8 and TRBJ1-1, the CDR3 gives the full variable domain: GAGVSQSPRYKVAKRGQDVALRCDPISGHVSLFWYQQALGQGPEFLTYFQNEAQLDKSGLPSDRFFAERPEGSVSTLKIQRTQQEDSAVYLCASRTLTENTEAFFGQGTRLTVV.

The V call is TRBV27, the J call TRBJ1-1, with 10 bases that match TRBD1. In germline, CDR1 is MNHEY, CDR2 SMNVEV (reference sequence). There are 17 residues in the CDR3. Trimming took 4 bases from V and 5 from J; bases not matched to a gene: 13. CDR3 loop: CASSYHPPDRGETEAFF. For the CDR3, the DNA is TGTGCCAGCAGTTACCACCCTCCGGACAGGGGGGAAACTGAAGCTTTCTTT.

The gene calls are TRBV7-6 and TRBJ1-1; TRBD1 is a possible D gene (5 bases). The germline V and J ends were trimmed by 1 base and 8 bases, with 5 bases remaining between them. In germline, CDR1 is SGHVS, CDR2 FNYEAQ. The CDR3 runs 11 residues. CDR3 sequence: CASSLGQEAFF. For the CDR3, the DNA is TGTGCCAGCAGCTTAGGACAGGAAGCTTTCTTT.

This clone occurred a few times. V is TRBV29-1 and J is TRBJ1-1; D is undetermined. V lost 7 bases and J lost 5, with 11 bases in between. Germline values: CDR1 SQVTM, CDR2 ANQGSEA. The CDR3 loop spans 11 amino acids. In DNA form, the CDR3 reads TGCAGCGCCCTAATTGGGACTGAAGCTTTCTTT. It specifies CSALIGTEAFF.

The chain is built from TRBV27 and TRBJ2-5; 7 bases fit TRBD2. Germline CDR1 and CDR2: MNHEY and SMNVEV (reference sequence). V lost 6 bases, J lost 5 bases, and 6 bases stayed unmatched. CDR3 length: 13 residues. The DNA of the CDR3 is TGTGCCAGCAGGCGGGGGAATGTGGAGACCCAGTACTTC. Translating gives CASRRGNVETQYF.

J is TRBJ2-5 and V is TRBV19; 9 bases align to TRBD2. The CDR3 extends over 15 amino acids. Looked up from germline, CDR1 is LNHDA and CDR2 is SQIVND (reference sequence). V trimming: 1 base; J trimming: 5 bases; junction bases outside the gene matches: 5. The CDR3 region is CASSIVGTSWETQYF. The CDR3, as DNA: TGTGCCAGTAGTATAGTTGGGACTAGCTGGGAGACCCAGTACTTC.

The genes are TRBV10-2 and TRBJ2-5, with 10 bases matching TRBD2. V gave up 7 bases and J gave up 2 bases; unmatched junction bases: 7. This CDR3 is 15 amino acids long. Germline assignment: CDR1 WSHSY and CDR2 SAAADI. The chain's CDR3 is CASTPQRGGQETQYF. In DNA, the CDR3 is TGCGCCAGCACCCCACAGCGGGGGGGTCAAGAGACCCAGTACTTC.

The chain carries TRBV5-4 and TRBJ2-7; D may correspond to TRBD1 or TRBD2 (5 bases each). CDR3 length: 14 residues. Trimming shortened V by 6 bases and J by 2 bases, and 15 bases separated the two germline ends. Germline V CDR1 and CDR2: SGHNT, YYREEE (reference sequence). The CDR3, as DNA: TGTGCCAGCACGCATGAGGGGACGACCTACGAGCAGTACTTC. Translation gives CASTHEGTTYEQYF. The variable domain in full, completed from reference TRBV5-4 and TRBJ2-7, reads ETGVTQSPTHLIKTRGQQVTLRCSSQSGHNTVSWYQQALGQGPQFIFQYYREEENGRGNFPPRFSGLQFPNYSSELNVNALELDDSALYLCASTHEGTTYEQYFGPGTRLTVT.

V is TRBV5-6 and J is TRBJ2-3; the match to TRBD1 covers 7 bases. Germline values: CDR1 SGHDT, CDR2 YYEEEE. The CDR3 sequence is 14 residues long. The ends lost 4 bases at V and 6 bases at J; junction bases unmatched: 8. The CDR3 sequence is CASSQETGYDTQYF. The DNA of the CDR3 is TGTGCCAGCAGCCAGGAGACAGGGTATGATACGCAGTATTTT.

There are a few counts of this clone. J is TRBJ1-1 and V is TRBV5-1, with a weak D call TRBD1 (5 bases). CDR1 is SGHRS and CDR2 is YFSETQ in the germline V gene. This CDR3 has 14 residues. Trimming shortened V by 3 bases and J by 1 base, and 10 bases separated the two germline ends. CDR3 in DNA: TGCGCCAGCAGCTCGGGACGCGAGAACACTGAAGCTTTCTTT. The encoded protein is CASSSGRENTEAFF.